This T cell receptor beta chain derives from a study of OX40 agonist ivuxolimab in advanced cancers. Study background: Having had anti-PD-1, anti-PD-L1 or anti-CTLA-4 therapy before was allowed, and 40% to 45% had some. One hepatocellular carcinoma and a couple of cutaneous melanoma patients partially responded.

The germline V gene encodes CDR1 MDHEN and CDR2 SYDVKM. This CDR3 has 15 amino acids. Trimming removed 5 bases at V and 5 bases at J, with 19 bases between. The assay was immunoSEQ multiplex PCR, and TCRdb's table has in-frame clones only and misses some. This sample has 70,000 or so clones, with roughly 89% found just once. The receptor was isolated from an adult with an advanced solid tumor such as melanoma, head and neck, liver or kidney cancer. The material was CD4+ or CD8+ T cells sorted from blood, obtained in a trial of the OX40 agonist ivuxolimab. The chain couples TRBV28 to TRBJ2-7; D is perhaps TRBD1 or TRBD2 (5 bases each). For the CDR3, the DNA is TGTGCCAGCAGTCCCCCCCGGGACGGTGCCAACGAGCAGTACTTC. This sequence encodes CASSPPRDGANEQYF.